The source of this T cell receptor beta chain is a study of human T cells and chemical hapten exposure. CDR1 SQVTM and CDR2 ANQGSEA come from the germline V gene. CDR3 length: 12 amino acids. The trim removed 6 bases at V and 6 bases at J, leaving 7 bases unmatched. Remarks on this clonotype: Its target is not known.

Study-wide points: Donors, who had alopecia, may show an immune response that differs from healthy people's. Compared with pre-sensitization or healthy control sets, expanded TCRs clustered more.

Time point in this sample: patch test 1, 2 weeks after DPC sensitization. Sample treatment: therapeutic diphenylcyclopropenone sensitization with weekly scalp DPC. TCRdb processed the RACE reads anew with MiXCR; each CDR3 protein has one entry. The sample yields around 300,000 distinct CDR3 sequences, 6% to 8.5% seen once. The rearrangement links TRBV29-1 to TRBJ1-2, with 7 bases aligning to TRBD1. The TCR comes from a woman younger than 30 with alopecia areata. Some clones in this sample may be carry-over from other donors' samples. Sequenced material: whole blood, taken in connection with sensitization to the hapten diphenylcyclopropenone (DPC). This CDR3 reads CSVIDRDNGYTF. The CDR3 DNA follows: TGCAGCGTGATCGACAGGGATAATGGCTACACCTTC.